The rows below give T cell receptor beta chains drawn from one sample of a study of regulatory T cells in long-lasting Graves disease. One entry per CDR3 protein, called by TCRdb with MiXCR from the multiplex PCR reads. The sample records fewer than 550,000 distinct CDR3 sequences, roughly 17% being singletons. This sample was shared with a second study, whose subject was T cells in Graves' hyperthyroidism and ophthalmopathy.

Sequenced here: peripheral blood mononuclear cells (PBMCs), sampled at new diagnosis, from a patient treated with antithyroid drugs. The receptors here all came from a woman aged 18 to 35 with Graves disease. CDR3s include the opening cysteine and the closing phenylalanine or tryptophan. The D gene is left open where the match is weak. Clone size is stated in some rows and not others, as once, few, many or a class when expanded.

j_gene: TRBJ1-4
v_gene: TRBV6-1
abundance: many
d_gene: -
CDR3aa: CASNNAARGEKLFF
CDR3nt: TGTGCCAGCAACAACGCCGCGAGGGGTGAAAAACTGTTTTTT

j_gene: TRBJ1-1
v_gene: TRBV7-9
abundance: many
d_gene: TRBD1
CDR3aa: CASRPSGTGGRSTEAFF
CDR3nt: TGTGCCAGCAGACCCTCCGGGACAGGAGGCCGAAGTACTGAAGCTTTCTTT

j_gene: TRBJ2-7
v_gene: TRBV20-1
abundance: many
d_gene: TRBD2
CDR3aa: CSPQLTSGYEQYF
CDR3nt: TGCAGTCCTCAACTAACTAGCGGATACGAGCAGTACTTC

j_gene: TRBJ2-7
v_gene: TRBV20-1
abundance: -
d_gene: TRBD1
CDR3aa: CSARELTGVLYEQYF
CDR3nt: TGCAGTGCTAGAGAGTTGACAGGGGTTTTATACGAGCAGTACTTC

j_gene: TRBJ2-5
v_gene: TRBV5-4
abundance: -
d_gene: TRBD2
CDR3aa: CASSSVAGEETQYF
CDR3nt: TGTGCCAGCAGCTCCGTAGCGGGAGAAGAGACCCAGTACTTC

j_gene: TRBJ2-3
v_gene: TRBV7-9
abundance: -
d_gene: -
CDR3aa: CASSLEEFTQYF
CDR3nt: TGTGCCAGCAGCTTAGAGGAATTTACGCAGTATTTT

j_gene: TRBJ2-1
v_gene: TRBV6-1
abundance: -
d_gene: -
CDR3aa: CAGWGNNEQFF
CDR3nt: TGTGCTGGATGGGGGAACAATGAGCAGTTCTTC

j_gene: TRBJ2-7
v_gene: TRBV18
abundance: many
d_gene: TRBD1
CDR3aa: CASSPPTGDGYEQYF
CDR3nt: TGTGCCAGCTCACCACCGACAGGGGACGGCTACGAGCAGTACTTC

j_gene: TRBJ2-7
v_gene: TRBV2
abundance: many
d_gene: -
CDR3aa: CASTGLPYEQYF
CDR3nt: TGTGCCAGCACCGGGTTACCTTACGAGCAGTACTTC

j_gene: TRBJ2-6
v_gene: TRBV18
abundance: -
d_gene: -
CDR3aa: CASSLPQVTSGANVLTF
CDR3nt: TGTGCCAGCTCACTCCCCCAGGTCACCTCTGGGGCCAACGTCCTGACTTTC

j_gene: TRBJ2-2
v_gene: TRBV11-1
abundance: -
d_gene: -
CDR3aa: CASSLEVSLNTGELFF
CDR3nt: TGCGCCAGCAGCTTGGAAGTTAGCCTGAACACCGGGGAGCTGTTTTTT

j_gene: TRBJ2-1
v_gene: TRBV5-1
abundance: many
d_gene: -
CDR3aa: CASSLEADNEQFF
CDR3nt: TGCGCCAGCAGCTTGGAGGCAGACAATGAGCAGTTCTTC

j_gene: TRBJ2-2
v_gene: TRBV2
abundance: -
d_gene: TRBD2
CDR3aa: CASSGQTSGGGELFF
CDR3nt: TGTGCCAGCAGTGGCCAGACTAGCGGGGGCGGGGAGCTGTTTTTT

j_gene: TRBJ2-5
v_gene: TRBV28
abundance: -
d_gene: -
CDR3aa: CASSSQPNQETQYF
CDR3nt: TGTGCCAGCAGTTCGCAACCTAATCAAGAGACCCAGTACTTC

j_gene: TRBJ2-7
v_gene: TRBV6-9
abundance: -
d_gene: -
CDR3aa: CASSYSQEPYEQYF
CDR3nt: TGTGCCAGCAGTTACTCACAGGAGCCCTACGAGCAGTACTTC

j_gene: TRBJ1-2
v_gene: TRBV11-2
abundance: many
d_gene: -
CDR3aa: CASSFGVGYTF
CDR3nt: TGTGCCAGCAGCTTTGGGGTCGGCTACACCTTC

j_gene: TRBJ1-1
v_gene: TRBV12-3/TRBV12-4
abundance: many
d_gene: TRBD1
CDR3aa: CASSRSWTGLTEAFF
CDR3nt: TGTGCCAGCAGCCGAAGCTGGACAGGACTAACTGAAGCTTTCTTT

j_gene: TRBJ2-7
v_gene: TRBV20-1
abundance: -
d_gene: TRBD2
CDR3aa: CSASNPSGLPYEQYF
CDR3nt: TGCAGTGCTTCGAACCCTAGCGGGTTACCCTACGAGCAGTACTTC

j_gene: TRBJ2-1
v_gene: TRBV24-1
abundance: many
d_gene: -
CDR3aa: CATSEGTGATYNEQFF
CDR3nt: TGTGCCACCAGTGAAGGGACGGGAGCTACCTACAATGAGCAGTTCTTC

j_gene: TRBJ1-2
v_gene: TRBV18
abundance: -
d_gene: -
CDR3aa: CASSPSLDYGYTF
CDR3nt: TGTGCCAGCTCACCAAGCCTGGATTATGGCTACACCTTC

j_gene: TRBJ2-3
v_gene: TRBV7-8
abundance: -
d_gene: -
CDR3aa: CASSLARSGRPTDTQYF
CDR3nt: TGTGCCAGCAGCTTAGCCCGTAGCGGCAGGCCCACAGATACGCAGTATTTT

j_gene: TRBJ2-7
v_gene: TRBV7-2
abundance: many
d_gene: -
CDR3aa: CASSSQQGGSYEQYF
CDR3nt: TGTGCCAGCAGCTCCCAACAGGGGGGGTCCTACGAGCAGTACTTC

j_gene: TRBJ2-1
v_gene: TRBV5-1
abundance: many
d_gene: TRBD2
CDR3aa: CASSLGLAGWNEQFF
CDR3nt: TGCGCCAGCAGCTTAGGACTAGCGGGATGGAATGAGCAGTTCTTC

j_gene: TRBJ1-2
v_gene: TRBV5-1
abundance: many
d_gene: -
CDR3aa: CASSLVGRDDGYTF
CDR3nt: TGCGCCAGCAGCTTGGTAGGGAGAGATGATGGCTACACCTTC

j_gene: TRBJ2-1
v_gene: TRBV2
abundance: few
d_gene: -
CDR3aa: CASSGGASGAYEQFF
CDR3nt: TGTGCCAGCAGTGGGGGGGCTAGCGGAGCATACGAGCAGTTCTTC

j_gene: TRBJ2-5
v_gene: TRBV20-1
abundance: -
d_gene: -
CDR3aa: CSARLAETQYF
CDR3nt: TGCAGTGCTAGACTAGCGGAGACCCAGTACTTC

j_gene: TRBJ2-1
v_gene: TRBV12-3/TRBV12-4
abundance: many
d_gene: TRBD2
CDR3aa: CASSFELAGNAEQFF
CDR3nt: TGTGCCAGCAGTTTCGAACTAGCGGGAAATGCTGAGCAGTTCTTC

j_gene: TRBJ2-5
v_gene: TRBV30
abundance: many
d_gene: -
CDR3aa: CAWSEGVLPFIKF
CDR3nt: TGTGCCTGGAGTGAAGGGGTCCTGCCCTTCATCAAATTC

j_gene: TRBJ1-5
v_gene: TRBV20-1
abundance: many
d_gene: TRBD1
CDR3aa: CSAIRTGLEQPQHF
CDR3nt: TGCAGTGCTATCCGGACAGGGCTCGAGCAGCCCCAGCATTTT

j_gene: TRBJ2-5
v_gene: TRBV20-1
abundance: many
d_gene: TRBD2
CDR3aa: CSARASGGLETQYF
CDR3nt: TGCAGTGCTAGGGCGTCGGGGGGTTTAGAGACCCAGTACTTC

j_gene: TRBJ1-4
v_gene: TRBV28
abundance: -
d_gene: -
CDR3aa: CASSLPGTPTNEKLFF
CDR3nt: TGTGCCAGCAGTCTTCCAGGGACCCCAACTAATGAAAAACTGTTTTTT

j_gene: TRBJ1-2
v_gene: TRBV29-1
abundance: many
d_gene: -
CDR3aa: CSVIPGPRSRRGYTF
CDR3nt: TGCAGCGTTATACCGGGACCTCGGTCAAGGCGGGGCTACACCTTC

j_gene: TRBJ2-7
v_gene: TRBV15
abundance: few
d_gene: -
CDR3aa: CATSREGAGEQYF
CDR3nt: TGTGCCACCAGCAGGGAGGGGGCCGGCGAGCAGTACTTC

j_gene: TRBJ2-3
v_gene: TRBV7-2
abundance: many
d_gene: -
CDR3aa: CASSSHNVWGGLTDTQYF
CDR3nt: TGTGCCAGCAGCTCGCACAACGTTTGGGGAGGACTCACAGATACGCAGTATTTT

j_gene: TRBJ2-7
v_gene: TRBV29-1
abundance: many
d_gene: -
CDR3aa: CSVSGSAYEQYF
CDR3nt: TGCAGCGTTTCAGGGTCTGCGTACGAGCAGTACTTC

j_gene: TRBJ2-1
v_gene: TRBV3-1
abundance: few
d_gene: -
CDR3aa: CASSQVELPYNEQFF
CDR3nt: TGTGCCAGCAGCCAAGTTGAACTACCATACAATGAGCAGTTCTTC

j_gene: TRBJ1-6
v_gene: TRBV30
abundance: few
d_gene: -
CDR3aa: CAWSSAGGMFNSPLHF
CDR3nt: TGTGCCTGGTCCAGCGCGGGGGGAATGTTTAATTCACCCCTCCACTTT

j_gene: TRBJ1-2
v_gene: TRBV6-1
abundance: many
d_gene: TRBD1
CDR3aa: CASSELDRDYGYTF
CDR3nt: TGTGCCAGCAGTGAATTGGACAGGGACTATGGCTACACCTTC

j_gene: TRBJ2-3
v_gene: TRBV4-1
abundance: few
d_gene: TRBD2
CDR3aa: CASSHNLAGGTDTQYF
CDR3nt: TGCGCCAGCAGCCACAACCTAGCGGGAGGAACAGATACGCAGTATTTT

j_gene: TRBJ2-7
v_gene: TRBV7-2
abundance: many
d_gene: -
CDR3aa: CASSLIGGPHEQYF
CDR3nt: TGTGCCAGCAGCTTAATCGGTGGGCCCCACGAGCAGTACTTC